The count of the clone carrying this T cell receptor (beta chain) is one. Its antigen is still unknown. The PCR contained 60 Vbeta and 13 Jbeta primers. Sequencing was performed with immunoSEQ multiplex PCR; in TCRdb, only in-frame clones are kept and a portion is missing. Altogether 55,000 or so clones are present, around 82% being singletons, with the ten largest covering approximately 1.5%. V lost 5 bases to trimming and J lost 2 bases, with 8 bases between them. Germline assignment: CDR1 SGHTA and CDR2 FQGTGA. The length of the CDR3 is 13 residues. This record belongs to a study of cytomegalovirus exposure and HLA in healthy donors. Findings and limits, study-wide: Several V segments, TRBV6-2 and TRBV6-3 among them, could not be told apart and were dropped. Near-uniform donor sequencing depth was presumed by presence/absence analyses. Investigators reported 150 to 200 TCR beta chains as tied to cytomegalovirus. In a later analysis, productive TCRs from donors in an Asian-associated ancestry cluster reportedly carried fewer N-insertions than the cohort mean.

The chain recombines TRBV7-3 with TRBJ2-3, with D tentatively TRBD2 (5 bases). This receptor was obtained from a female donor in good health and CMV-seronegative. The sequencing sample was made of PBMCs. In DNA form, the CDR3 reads TGTGCCAGCAGCATCGACTACACAGATACGCAGTATTTT. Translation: CASSIDYTDTQYF.